This entry lists 11 T cell receptor beta chains sequenced from one sample in a study of T-cell reconstitution after alpha-beta-depleted transplantation in children. A library of TCRbeta sequences, prepared with unique molecular identifiers, was generated. TCRdb re-called the PCR reads with MiXCR, one entry per CDR3 protein. The top ten hold 0.79% of the sample, which has 600,000 to 800,000 distinct CDR3 sequences, about an eighth seen once. This specimen consisted of PBMCs, obtained before TCRalphabeta/CD19-depleted stem cell transplant. Receptors originate from a girl aged 2 to 9 with congenital amegakaryocytic thrombocytopenia, due to receive a stem cell transplant.

The chain has TRBV5-1 and TRBJ2-4; 10 bases map to TRBD1. Germline lookup yields CDR1 SGHRS and CDR2 YFSETQ. The V and J ends lost 4 bases and 9 bases, in that order; junction bases with no gene match: 7. There are 14 residues in the CDR3. This CDR3 reads CASSQRTGGGIQYF. CDR3 sequence (DNA): TGCGCCAGCAGCCAACGGACAGGGGGGGGCATTCAGTACTTC.

This chain links TRBV7-6 with TRBJ2-7, with TRBD2 matching over 8 bases. CDR1 is SGHVS and CDR2 is FNYEAQ in the germline V gene. Trimming at V came to 5 bases and at J to 2 bases, leaving 8 bases not matched to a gene. The CDR3 totals 15 residues. As DNA, the CDR3 is TGTGCCAGCAGCGTGAGTAGCGGGATTCCCTACGAGCAGTACTTC. Translation: CASSVSSGIPYEQYF.

This clonotype was detected ten times or more. The CDR3 sequence: CASSSPRASGDNEQFF. CDR3 bases: TGTGCCAGCAGCTCCCCCAGGGCTAGCGGAGACAATGAGCAGTTCTTC. The chain carries TRBV7-8 and TRBJ2-1; 7 bases map to TRBD2. Germline values: CDR1 SGHVS, CDR2 FQNEAQ. After removal of 4 bases from V and 5 bases from J, the junction contained 11 bases not matched to a gene. The CDR3 spans 16 residues.

This clonotype was counted many times. The CDR3 nucleotides are TGTGCCAGCAGCCAGGACGAAATGGGTTTCGAGCAGTACTTC. The encoded protein is CASSQDEMGFEQYF. The J gene is TRBJ2-7, the V gene TRBV27; the D is unclear. Germline assignment: CDR1 MNHEY and CDR2 SMNVEV (reference sequence). The CDR3 runs to 14 residues. V lost 6 bases to trimming and J lost 6 bases, with 18 bases between them.

The chain joins TRBV18 to TRBJ1-1, with 8 bases lining up with TRBD1. The V gene end was trimmed by 6 bases and the J gene end by 1 base; junction bases not matched to a gene: 4. There are 14 residues in the CDR3. CDR1 is KGHSH and CDR2 is LQKENI in the germline V gene. CDR3 sequence (DNA): TGTGCCAGCTCCCCGACAGGGGCGAACACTGAAGCTTTCTTT. Translation: CASSPTGANTEAFF.

In its sample, this clonotype was seen a few times. The rearrangement links TRBV29-1 to TRBJ2-1; 7 bases are shared with TRBD1. Germline CDR1 reads SQVTM; CDR2 reads ANQGSEA. This CDR3 spans 15 amino acids. Trimming at V came to 7 bases and at J to 3 bases, leaving 12 bases not matched to a gene. CDR3: CSATARDSYYNEQFF. As DNA, the CDR3 is TGCAGCGCCACAGCCCGGGACAGCTACTACAATGAGCAGTTCTTC.

This clonotype appeared many times. The CDR3 spells CASSLEGVGYTF. The CDR3 DNA reads as TGCGCCAGCAGCTTGGAGGGGGTTGGCTACACCTTC. The rearrangement joins TRBV5-1 to TRBJ1-2, with D tentatively TRBD1 (6 bases). CDR3 length: 12 residues. The V and J ends lost 0 bases and 7 bases respectively, with 7 bases between them. In germline, CDR1 is SGHRS, CDR2 YFSETQ.

This clonotype was counted ten times or more. This sequence joins TRBV19 and TRBJ1-3; 8 bases map to TRBD1. V shed 5 bases and J 2 bases; nucleotides not matched to a gene: 8. Germline CDR1 LNHDA, CDR2 SQIVND (reference sequence). The length of the CDR3 is 16 residues. CDR3 in amino acids: CASSDRTGTTGNTIYF. CDR3 nucleotide sequence: TGTGCCAGTAGTGACAGGACAGGGACGACTGGAAACACCATATATTTT.

This clonotype was picked up many times. The chain links TRBV20-1 to TRBJ2-1; D is possibly TRBD2 (5 bases). Germline loops: CDR1 DFQATT, CDR2 SNEGSKA (reference sequence). The V end lost 6 bases, the J end lost 4 bases, and 19 bases lay between the germline ends. CDR3 length equals 15 residues. The DNA of the CDR3 is TGCAGTGCCAGGAGCCGGGAACCCAATTACAATGAGCAGTTCTTC. Amino acid sequence: CSARSREPNYNEQFF.

This clonotype was detected a few times. The CDR3 sequence: CSARDQTGPGYTF. The CDR3 nucleotides are TGCAGTGCTAGAGATCAAACAGGGCCTGGCTACACCTTC. The chain uses TRBV20-1 and TRBJ1-2, with D tentatively TRBD1 (6 bases). The CDR3 consists of 13 residues. Germline values: CDR1 DFQATT, CDR2 SNEGSKA (reference sequence). The V gene lost 0 bases and the J gene lost 7 bases, with 12 bases spanning the gap.

V gene TRBV5-1 combines with J gene TRBJ1-1; a possible D gene is TRBD1 (5 bases). V lost 3 bases and J 5 bases, leaving 14 bases between the germline ends. Germline assignment: CDR1 SGHRS and CDR2 YFSETQ. This CDR3 has 14 amino acids. CDR3 in DNA: TGCGCCAGCAGCTCTCGGGCAGGGAGGACTGAAGCTTTCTTT. Translating gives CASSSRAGRTEAFF. Full variable domain (rest looked up from reference TRBV5-1 and TRBJ1-1): KAGVTQTPRYLIKTRGQQVTLSCSPISGHRSVSWYQQTPGQGLQFLFEYFSETQRNKGNFPGRFSGRQFSNSRSEMNVSTLELGDSALYLCASSSRAGRTEAFFGQGTRLTVV.